This T cell receptor (beta chain) was captured by sequencing in a study of CD8+ T cells in alopecia areata. From germline, CDR1 is SGHNT and CDR2 YYREEE (reference sequence). V lost 6 bases to trimming and J lost 0 bases; unmatched junction nucleotides: 5. This CDR3 region has 17 residues. Extracted from the samples, RNA was reverse transcribed into cDNA to serve as the sequencing template. Method: immunoSEQ multiplex PCR; TCRdb's copy keeps in-frame clones and lacks some. The data contain roughly 130,000 clones, approximately 58% of them singletons. The rearrangement uses TRBV5-4 and TRBJ2-6; 11 nucleotides match TRBD1. The material was CD4+ T cells sorted from blood, obtained at week 0. This sequence was found in a human donor with alopecia areata. The CDR3 loop reads CASTGQGAISGANVLTF. In nucleotides, the CDR3 is TGTGCCAGCACTGGACAGGGGGCTATCTCTGGGGCCAACGTCCTGACTTTC.